These 2 T cell receptor beta chains originate from one sample sequenced in a study of low-dose radiotherapy and immunotherapy resistance in tumors. cDNA synthesis used a TRAV/TRBV-specific primer set for both chains. TCR amplification ran roughly 20 PCR cycles using constant-region and V-primer adapter primers. TCRdb reprocessed the reads with MiXCR, giving one entry per CDR3 protein. Of 16,000 or so distinct CDR3 sequences in the sample, about two thirds were seen once. The receptor source for this set is a human donor with advanced metastatic prostate, ovarian, gallbladder or colorectal cancer (not recorded which). This table probably holds off-target reads from a library built for another chain.

The rearrangement links TRBV2 to TRBJ2-6; D possibly corresponds to TRBD1 (5 bases). Germline CDR1 is SNHLY and CDR2 is FYNNEI. Trimming removed 6 bases from V and 1 base from J, with 10 bases in between. This CDR3 contains 15 residues. Here the CDR3 reads CASSADSSGANVLTF. DNA of the CDR3: TGTGCCAGCAGCGCCGACAGTTCTGGGGCCAACGTCCTGACTTTC.

This clonotype was counted a single time. The chain carries TRBV3-1 and TRBJ2-7; the D gene is possibly TRBD1 (5 bases). Looked up from germline, CDR1 is LGHDT and CDR2 is YNNKEL (reference sequence). V was shortened by 1 base and J by 6 bases, with 10 bases between the two germline ends. This CDR3 spans 13 amino acids. CDR3 DNA sequence: TGTGCCAGCAGCCAAGCCAGGGCCGGCGAGCAGTACTTC. This gives the protein CASSQARAGEQYF.